A single T cell receptor (beta chain) is shown here with its context. The data derive from a study of blood T cell repertoires in COVID-19. Study in general: The United States, Italy and Spain supplied acute and convalescent COVID-19 samples. The cDNA or gDNA used as material had been derived from T cells, B-cell-depleted T cells, or PBMCs.

The method was immunoSEQ multiplex PCR; TCRdb's version includes in-frame clones alone and lacks a portion of them. The repertoire consists of 150,000 to 200,000 clones, with 80% to 85% occurring once and the leading ten covering roughly 7.3%. Symptom resolution, clearance, or two negative PCRs marked donors in Cohort 3 as recovered. This TCR was recovered from a woman aged 50 to 60 who had recovered from COVID-19. The sequenced sample consisted of PBMCs or T cells enriched from blood (not recorded which).

The chain's CDR3 is CASSPQGGEQFF. The CDR3 DNA is TGTGCCAGCAGCCCCCAGGGCGGTGAGCAGTTCTTC. The rearrangement joins TRBV3-1 (or the pseudogene TRBV3-2) to TRBJ2-1, with a tentative D call TRBD1 (5 bases). The CDR3 is 12 amino acids. V was clipped by 4 bases and J by 9 bases, with 10 bases between them. Germline-derived CDR1 and CDR2 are LGHDT and YNNKEL (reference sequence).